This T cell receptor (beta chain) was recorded in a study of T cells in Graves' hyperthyroidism and ophthalmopathy. Fresh peripheral blood, about 9.9 ml, yielded the PBMCs. Per the germline V gene, CDR1 is GTSNPN and CDR2 is SVGIG (reference sequence). This CDR3 has 14 amino acids. The V end lost 3 bases, the J end lost 5 bases, and 13 bases lay between the germline ends. This clonotype occurred many times. Amplification targeted TCR beta CDR3 regions from RNA transcripts. RT-PCR in the first round (using the HTBI primer set) targeted the TCR CDR3. TCRdb itself ran the multiplex PCR reads through MiXCR, one entry per CDR3 protein. The sample contains about 590,000 distinct CDR3 sequences, 12% to 15% of which appear only once.

The chain couples TRBV30 to TRBJ2-2, with D possibly matching TRBD2 (5 bases). Sequences were obtained from blood. The receptor comes from a woman between 18 and 29 years old with Graves' ophthalmopathy. The CDR3 DNA reads TGTGCCTGGAGCCAAGGACTGGGAACCGGGGAGCTGTTTTTT. Encoded protein: CAWSQGLGTGELFF.